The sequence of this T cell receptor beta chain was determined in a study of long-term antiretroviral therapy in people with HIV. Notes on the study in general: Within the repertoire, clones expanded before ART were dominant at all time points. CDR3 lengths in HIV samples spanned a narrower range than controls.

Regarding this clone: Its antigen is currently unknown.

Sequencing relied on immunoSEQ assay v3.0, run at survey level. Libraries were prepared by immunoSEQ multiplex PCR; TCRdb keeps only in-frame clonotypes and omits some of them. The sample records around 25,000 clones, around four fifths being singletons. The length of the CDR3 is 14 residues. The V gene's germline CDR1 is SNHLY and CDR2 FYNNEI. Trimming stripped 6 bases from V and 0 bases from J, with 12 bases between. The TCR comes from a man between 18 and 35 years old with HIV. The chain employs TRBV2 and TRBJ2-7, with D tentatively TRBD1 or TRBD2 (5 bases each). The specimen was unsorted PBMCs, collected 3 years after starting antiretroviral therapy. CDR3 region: CASSRDPISYEQYF. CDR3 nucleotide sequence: TGTGCCAGCAGCCGGGACCCGATCTCCTACGAGCAGTACTTC.